This TCR beta chain was recovered during a study of response to subunit inactivated influenza vaccine. Broader study findings: Authors suggested each seasonal flu vaccination may recruit only limited numbers of new T cells.

The germline V gene encodes CDR1 SGHAT and CDR2 FQNNGV. The CDR3 spans 18 residues. J was trimmed by 4 bases and V by 5 bases; bases with no gene match: 13. TCRdb independently ran MiXCR on the RT-PCR reads; one entry per CDR3 protein. This table has about half a million distinct CDR3 sequences, about 25% appearing once. As to this clonotype: Its antigen is unidentified.

The chain links TRBV11-2 to TRBJ2-1; 11 bases fit TRBD2. Specimen: CD4+ T cells sorted from PBMCs, collected around 5 days after vaccination. This clonotype originated in a middle-aged man who received an inactivated influenza vaccine. The CDR3 DNA reads as TGTGCCAGCAGCCCCCGGTGGGTAGCGGGAGGGGAGTACAATGAGCAGTTCTTC. Its protein is CASSPRWVAGGEYNEQFF.